The 6 T cell receptor beta chains in this list originate from one sample, sequenced in a study of shared clonotypes between healthy human individuals. This table comes from immunoSEQ multiplex PCR, and its TCRdb copy is limited to in-frame clones, with some not included. The table has around 1.9 million clones, about 93% seen once. Naivety among CD8 cells was defined by CD45RO negativity and positive CCR7 selection, thereby excluding terminally differentiated effector memory CD45RA+ cells. Material: naive CD8+ T cells from PBMCs. The receptors originated from a man aged 18 to 30 in good health. Some clones in this sample may be carry-over from other donors' samples.

This clone was recorded only once. The V and J genes are TRBV7-9 and TRBJ2-7; TRBD1 matches at 7 bases. The CDR3 is made up of 16 amino acids. Germline lookup yields CDR1 SEHNR and CDR2 FQNEAQ (reference sequence). The junction had 12 bases not matched to a gene; V was cut back by 5 bases and J by 2 bases. CDR3 loop: CASSPRTGRLTYEQYF. DNA of the CDR3: TGTGCCAGCAGCCCACGGACAGGCCGGCTCACCTACGAGCAGTACTTC.

The chain recombines TRBV19 with TRBJ1-1; 7 bases align to TRBD1. This CDR3 has 16 amino acids. Germline V gene sequence: CDR1 LNHDA, CDR2 SQIVND (reference sequence). V shed 5 bases, J shed 5 bases, and the junction held 14 bases outside the gene matches. CDR3 region: CASSSPTQGGLTEAFF. The CDR3 DNA is TGTGCCAGTAGTTCACCGACCCAGGGGGGGCTGACTGAAGCTTTCTTT.

The V call is TRBV6-1, the J call TRBJ1-4, with a possible D match to TRBD1 (6 bases). CDR1 and CDR2 from the germline V gene are MNHNS and SASEGT. The V end was cut by 2 bases, the J end by 6 bases, with 13 bases between. This CDR3 region has 15 residues. CDR3 DNA: TGTGCCAGCAGTGAATTTCGGGGGCGAGATGAAAAACTGTTTTTT. It codes for CASSEFRGRDEKLFF.

The CDR3 DNA reads as TGTGCCAGCAGCCACCGGACAGGGCTCCAAGAGACCCAGTACTTC. The encoded protein is CASSHRTGLQETQYF. This sequence joins TRBV7-9 and TRBJ2-5, with 8 bases fitting TRBD1. CDR1 is SEHNR, CDR2 FQNEAQ, per germline (reference sequence). V was pared by 5 bases and J by 1 base, with 6 bases of the junction left unmatched. The CDR3 covers 15 residues.

The gene calls are TRBV27 and TRBJ1-2; a weak D match, TRBD1 (6 bases). In germline, CDR1 is MNHEY, CDR2 SMNVEV (reference sequence). Trimming took 1 base from V and 4 from J, leaving 16 bases between them. The CDR3 contains 16 residues. The CDR3 coding sequence is TGTGCCAGCAGTTTATATATGGGGGGGCTCGGCTATGGCTACACCTTC. Translating it yields CASSLYMGGLGYGYTF.

Of note for this clone: Other DNA sequences within the sample encode an identical CDR3. The rearrangement uses TRBV6-5 and TRBJ1-1; D is unclear. The CDR3 totals 14 residues. Germline loops: CDR1 MNHEY, CDR2 SVGAGI. V dropped 3 bases and J dropped 0 bases, with 8 bases sitting between them. CDR3: CASSYSRVNTEAFF. The CDR3 DNA reads as TGTGCCAGCAGTTATTCGAGGGTGAACACTGAAGCTTTCTTT.